This TCR beta chain was recorded in a study of PD-1 and CTLA-4 blockade in melanoma. The CDR3 length is 15 residues. Germline V gene sequence: CDR1 KGHSY, CDR2 FQNENV. With 8 bases removed from V and 2 bases from J, the gap between germline ends came to 18 bases. Libraries were prepared by immunoSEQ multiplex PCR; TCRdb keeps only in-frame clonotypes and omits some of them. This sample yields 20,000 to 25,000 clones, of which 88% are seen a single time; approximately 8% belongs to the top ten. This TCR was recovered from a human donor with melanoma. Specimen: CD8+ T cells from peripheral blood, collected before anti-PD-1 treatment. The genes are TRBV16 and TRBJ1-1, with TRBD1 as a possible D gene (5 bases). CDR3 DNA sequence: TGTGCCAGCTCCCGACTCGGCAGGGATAACACTGAAGCTTTCTTT. It is translated as CASSRLGRDNTEAFF.